The 7 T cell receptor beta chains given below trace back to one sample, sequenced in a study of control samples from healthy donors and cancer patients. Generated by immunoSEQ multiplex PCR, the TCRdb table keeps only in-frame clones and is missing some. Of roughly 14,000 clones in the sample, around three quarters were seen once. The specimen was formalin-fixed, paraffin-embedded tissue. The receptors were sampled from a female donor with lung cancer.

This clone was counted a few times. V gene TRBV14 combines with J gene TRBJ2-3, with a weak D call TRBD2 (5 bases). Per germline, CDR1 SGHDN and CDR2 FVKESK. This CDR3 has 14 residues. Trimming took 2 bases from V and 3 from J, leaving 9 bases between them. The CDR3 loop is CASSQRERTDTQYF. The CDR3 DNA reads as TGTGCCAGCAGCCAACGAGAGCGGACAGATACGCAGTATTTT. The variable domain in full, with the rest retrieved from reference TRBV14 and TRBJ2-3, is EAGVTQFPSHSVIEKGQTVTLRCDPISGHDNLYWYRRVMGKEIKFLLHFVKESKQDESGMPNNRFLAERTGGTYSTLKVQPAELEDSGVYFCASSQRERTDTQYFGPGTRLTVL.

The rearrangement joins TRBV7-9 to TRBJ2-3, with no clear D. V shed 4 bases and J shed 0 bases, with 2 bases lying between them. The CDR3 runs to 12 residues. Per the germline V gene, CDR1 is SEHNR and CDR2 is FQNEAQ (reference sequence). The CDR3 DNA sequence: TGTGCCAGCAGCTCCAGCACAGATACGCAGTATTTT. Translated, it gives CASSSSTDTQYF. The complete variable domain, with remaining parts taken from reference TRBV7-9 and TRBJ2-3, reads DTGVSQNPRHKITKRGQNVTFRCDPISEHNRLYWYRQTLGQGPEFLTYFQNEAQLEKSRLLSDRFSAERPKGSFSTLEIQRTEQGDSAMYLCASSSSTDTQYFGPGTRLTVL.

The chain combines TRBV7-2 with TRBJ1-4, with D maybe TRBD1 (5 bases). Germline V CDR1 and CDR2: SGHTA, FQGNSA. Trimming took 5 bases from V and 7 from J, leaving 14 bases between them. This CDR3 has 14 residues. The CDR3 DNA is TGTGCCAGCAGCCAACGGCAGGGACGTGAAAAACTGTTTTTT. It yields the protein CASSQRQGREKLFF.

The chain employs TRBV27 and TRBJ1-2; 8 bases line up with TRBD1. V shed 8 bases, J shed 3 bases, and the junction held 5 bases outside the gene matches. This CDR3 is 13 amino acids long. Per germline, CDR1 MNHEY and CDR2 SMNVEV (reference sequence). The CDR3 loop reads CASGDRLDYGYTF. CDR3 nucleotides: TGTGCCAGCGGGGACAGGCTTGACTATGGCTACACCTTC.

In this sample, this clone turned up once. The rearrangement uses TRBV20-1 and TRBJ1-5; D is unclear. The CDR3 has 14 residues. V lost 3 bases and J lost 6, with 15 bases in between. Germline V lookup: CDR1 DFQATT, CDR2 SNEGSKA (reference sequence). The DNA for the CDR3 is TGCAGTGCTAGTGGGCAGGCCGAGGGTCAGCCCCAGCATTTT. Protein product: CSASGQAEGQPQHF.

This chain joins TRBV7-2 and TRBJ1-2; D call uncertain. CDR3 size: 13 residues. The germline V gene has CDR1 SGHTA and CDR2 FQGNSA. The V end was cut by 5 bases, the J end by 3 bases, with 10 bases between. The CDR3 DNA sequence: TGTGCCAGCAGCCCAGGATATCACTATGGCTACACCTTC. As protein: CASSPGYHYGYTF.

CDR3 sequence: CASSLDRTSSYEQYF. The CDR3, as DNA: TGCGCCAGCAGCTTGGACAGGACGTCCTCCTACGAGCAGTACTTC. The rearrangement uses TRBV5-1 and TRBJ2-7, with D tentatively TRBD1 (5 bases). Germline CDR1 SGHRS, CDR2 YFSETQ. V was shortened by 0 bases and J by 0 bases, with 10 bases between the two germline ends. The CDR3 runs to 15 residues.